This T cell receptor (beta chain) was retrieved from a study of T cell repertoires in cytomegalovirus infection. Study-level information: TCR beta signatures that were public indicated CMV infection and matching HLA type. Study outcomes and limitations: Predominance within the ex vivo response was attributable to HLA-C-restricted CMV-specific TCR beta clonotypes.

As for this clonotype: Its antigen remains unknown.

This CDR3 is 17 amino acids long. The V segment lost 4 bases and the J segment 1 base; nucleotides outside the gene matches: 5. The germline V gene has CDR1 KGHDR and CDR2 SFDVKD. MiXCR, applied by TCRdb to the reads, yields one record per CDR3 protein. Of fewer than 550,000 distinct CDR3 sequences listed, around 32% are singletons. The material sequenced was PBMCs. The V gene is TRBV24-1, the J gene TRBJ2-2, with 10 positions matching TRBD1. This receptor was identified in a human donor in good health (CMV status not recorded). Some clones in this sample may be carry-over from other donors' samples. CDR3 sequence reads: CATSDPGTGENTGELFF. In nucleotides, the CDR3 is TGTGCCACCAGTGACCCCGGGACAGGGGAGAACACCGGGGAGCTGTTTTTT.